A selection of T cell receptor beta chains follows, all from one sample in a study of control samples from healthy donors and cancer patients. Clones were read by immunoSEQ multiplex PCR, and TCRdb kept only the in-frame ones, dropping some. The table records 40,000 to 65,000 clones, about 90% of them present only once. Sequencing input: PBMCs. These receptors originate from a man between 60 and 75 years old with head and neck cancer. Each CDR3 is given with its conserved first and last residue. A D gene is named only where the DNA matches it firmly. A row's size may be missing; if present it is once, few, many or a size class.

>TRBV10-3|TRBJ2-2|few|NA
TGTGCCACCGCAGGGCAGTCCGGGGAGCTGTTTTTT
CATAGQSGELFF
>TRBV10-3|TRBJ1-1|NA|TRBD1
TGTGCCATCAGTGAGCCCGAAAGACAGGGCAGGTTGGACACTGAAGCTTTCTTT
CAISEPERQGRLDTEAFF
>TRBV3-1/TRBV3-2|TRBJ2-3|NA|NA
TGTGCCAGCAGCCAAGGTTGGGGACATACTAGCACAGATACGCAGTATTTT
CASSQGWGHTSTDTQYF
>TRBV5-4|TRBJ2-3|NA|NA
TGTGCCAGCAGCCCGGACTGGTTTACAGATACGCAGTATTTT
CASSPDWFTDTQYF
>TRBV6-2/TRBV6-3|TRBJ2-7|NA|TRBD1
TGTGCCAGCAGTCCCAGGACAGGGGGCGACTACGAGCAGTACTTC
CASSPRTGGDYEQYF
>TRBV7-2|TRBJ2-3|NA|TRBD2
TGTGCCAGCAGCTTAGGACTAGCGGTGGGGGGAGATACGCAGTATTTT
CASSLGLAVGGDTQYF
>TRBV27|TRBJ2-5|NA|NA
TGTGCCAGCAGTTTATGGGGGGCAGAGACCCAGTACTTC
CASSLWGAETQYF
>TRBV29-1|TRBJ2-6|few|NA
TGCAGCGTTGACGAGACTGGGGCCAACGTCCTGACTTTC
CSVDETGANVLTF
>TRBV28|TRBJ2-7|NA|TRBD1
TGTGCCAGCAGTGACTACACCAGGGGGCGTAGCTACGAGCAGTACTTC
CASSDYTRGRSYEQYF
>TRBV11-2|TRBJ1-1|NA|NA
TGTGCCAGCAGCTTCGCCGTGAATGCGAACACTGAAGCTTTCTTT
CASSFAVNANTEAFF
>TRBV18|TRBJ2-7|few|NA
TGTGCCAGCTCACCAGACTACCGGGGGCGCGAGCAGTACTTC
CASSPDYRGREQYF
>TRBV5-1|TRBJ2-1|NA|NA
TGCGCCAGCAGCTTACCGAGCTCCTACAATGAGCAGTTCTTC
CASSLPSSYNEQFF
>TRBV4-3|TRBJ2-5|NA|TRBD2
TGCGCCAGCAGCCCGTGGGGGACTAGCGGGCTAGAGACCCAGTACTTC
CASSPWGTSGLETQYF